Below, one T cell receptor beta chain is given with its context. This sample was included in a study of blood T cell repertoires in COVID-19. Per the original methods: Nucleated cell counts were estimated from reference gene primer amplification. Libraries were prepared by immunoSEQ multiplex PCR; TCRdb keeps only in-frame clonotypes and omits some of them. V and J calls plus clone size are reproduced from that table; the DNA served to infer D and trimming. Of 250,000 to 350,000 clones listed, over 75% are singletons. Germline lookup yields CDR1 LNHNV and CDR2 YYDKDF (reference sequence). J gave up 2 bases and V 8 bases, and 4 bases lay outside the gene matches. The CDR3 is 13 residues long.

The sequence derives from a woman aged 55-69 years with acute or convalescent COVID-19. Input material: peripheral blood. The J gene is TRBJ2-7, the V gene TRBV15; 9 bases align to TRBD1. CDR3: CATGWDRAYEQYF. DNA for the CDR3: TGTGCCACCGGCTGGGACAGGGCCTACGAGCAGTACTTC.